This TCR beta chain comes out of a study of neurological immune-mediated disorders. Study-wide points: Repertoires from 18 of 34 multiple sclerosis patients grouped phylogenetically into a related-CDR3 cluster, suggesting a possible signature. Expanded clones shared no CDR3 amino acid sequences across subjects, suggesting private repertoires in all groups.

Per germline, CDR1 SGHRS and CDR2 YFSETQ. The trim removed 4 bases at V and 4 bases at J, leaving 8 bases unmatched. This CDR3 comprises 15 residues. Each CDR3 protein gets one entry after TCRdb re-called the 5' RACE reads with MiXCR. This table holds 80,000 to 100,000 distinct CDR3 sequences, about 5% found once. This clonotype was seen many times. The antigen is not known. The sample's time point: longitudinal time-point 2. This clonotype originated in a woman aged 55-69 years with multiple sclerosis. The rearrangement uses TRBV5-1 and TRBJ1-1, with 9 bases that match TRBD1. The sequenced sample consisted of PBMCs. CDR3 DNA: TGCGCCAGCAGCGCTACAGGGGGCACGAGCACTGAAGCTTTCTTT. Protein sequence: CASSATGGTSTEAFF.